The rows below give T cell receptor beta chains drawn from one sample of a study of cytomegalovirus exposure and HLA in healthy donors. Sequencing was performed with immunoSEQ multiplex PCR; in TCRdb, only in-frame clones are kept and a portion is missing. The data contain 150,000 to 200,000 clones, 80% to 90% of them singletons. Material: PBMCs. These receptor sequences come from a man aged 18 to 29 in good health and CMV-seropositive. Both conserved end residues are part of each CDR3. The D gene is left open where the match is weak. Clone size appears in some rows only: once, few, many, or a class for an expanded clone.

j_call	clone_size	d_call	v_call	cdr3_aa	cdr3_nt
TRBJ2-7	-	-	TRBV6-1	CASLDIFYEQYF	TGTGCCAGCCTTGACATATTCTACGAGCAGTACTTC
TRBJ2-2	once	TRBD1	TRBV14	CASSFRTGQGATGELFF	TGTGCCAGCAGCTTCCGAACGGGACAGGGGGCCACCGGGGAGCTGTTTTTT
TRBJ2-5	-	TRBD2	TRBV9	CASSVGERGHQETQYF	TGTGCCAGCAGCGTAGGCGAGCGGGGGCACCAAGAGACCCAGTACTTC
TRBJ1-5	once	-	TRBV7-8	CASSLWEGDQPQHF	TGTGCCAGCAGCTTATGGGAAGGGGATCAGCCCCAGCATTTT
TRBJ1-6	-	TRBD1	TRBV11-2	CASSPEGLGTGDSPLHF	TGTGCCAGCAGCCCAGAGGGGTTGGGGACAGGGGATTCACCCCTCCACTTT
TRBJ2-3	-	TRBD2	TRBV19	CASSIGVAGPDTQYF	TGTGCCAGTAGTATAGGTGTAGCGGGGCCAGATACGCAGTATTTT
TRBJ2-7	-	-	TRBV5-4	CASSLGLQSSYEQYF	TGTGCCAGCAGCTTGGGACTTCAAAGCTCCTACGAGCAGTACTTC
TRBJ1-1	-	TRBD1	TRBV5-6	CASSYATGYTEAFF	TGTGCCAGCAGCTACGCGACAGGGTACACTGAAGCTTTCTTT
TRBJ2-3	-	-	TRBV7-9	CSSSSVVDTQYF	TGTTCCAGCAGCTCCGTCGTGGATACGCAGTATTTT
TRBJ2-5	-	-	TRBV9	CASSVEARLEETQYF	TGTGCCAGCAGCGTAGAGGCTAGGTTGGAAGAGACCCAGTACTTC
TRBJ2-1	-	TRBD1	TRBV6-5	CASSSSTGEQFF	TGTGCCAGCAGTTCCTCGACAGGGGAGCAGTTCTTC
TRBJ2-7	-	TRBD1	TRBV4-3	CASSPGTGSYEQYF	TGCGCCAGCAGCCCCGGGACAGGGAGCTACGAGCAGTACTTC
TRBJ2-5	-	TRBD2	TRBV29-1	CSVDGTSGAAETQYF	TGCAGCGTTGACGGGACTAGCGGGGCTGCGGAGACCCAGTACTTC
TRBJ2-7	-	TRBD1	TRBV9	CASSPGQSYEQYF	TGTGCCAGCAGCCCGGGACAGTCCTACGAGCAGTACTTC
TRBJ2-7	-	TRBD2	TRBV9	CASSSGGPAYEQYF	TGTGCCAGCAGTAGCGGGGGCCCAGCCTACGAGCAGTACTTC
TRBJ2-5	-	TRBD1	TRBV7-2	CASSLLRTGGTETQYF	TGTGCCAGCAGCTTACTCCGGACAGGTGGGACAGAGACCCAGTACTTC
TRBJ2-3	-	TRBD1	TRBV19	CASSLTGLNTDTQYF	TGTGCCAGTAGTCTGACAGGGCTGAACACAGATACGCAGTATTTT
TRBJ1-1	-	-	TRBV28	CASSYGVAGQTFF	TGTGCCAGCAGTTATGGGGTGGCAGGGCAAACTTTCTTT
TRBJ2-1	-	-	TRBV5-5	CASSFLSAAPTEQFF	TGTGCCAGCAGCTTCCTCTCCGCCGCGCCGACAGAGCAGTTCTTC
TRBJ2-5	-	TRBD2	TRBV9	CASSVDPGTAGEQYF	TGTGCCAGCAGCGTGGATCCCGGGACCGCGGGGGAGCAGTACTTC
TRBJ2-1	-	-	TRBV29-1	CSVMGGSSISSYNEQFF	TGCAGCGTGATGGGGGGTTCTTCCATCAGCTCCTACAATGAGCAGTTCTTC
TRBJ1-2	-	TRBD1	TRBV23-1	CASTQRQGRNYGYTF	TGCGCCAGCACCCAAAGACAGGGGCGTAACTATGGCTACACCTTC
TRBJ1-3	-	-	TRBV6-5	CASRTGLNSGNTIYF	TGTGCCAGCAGAACAGGGCTCAACTCTGGAAACACCATATATTTT
TRBJ2-1	once	TRBD1	TRBV4-3	CASSHNGDRAYNEQFF	TGCGCCAGCAGCCATAATGGGGACAGGGCATACAATGAGCAGTTCTTC
TRBJ1-3	-	-	TRBV6-1	CASSEAAAAGNTIYF	TGTGCCAGCAGTGAAGCAGCCGCCGCTGGAAACACCATATATTTT
TRBJ2-1	once	TRBD2	TRBV5-1	CASSPGTSGLNEQFF	TGCGCCAGCAGTCCGGGGACTAGCGGGTTAAATGAGCAGTTCTTC
TRBJ2-1	few	-	TRBV18	CASSPRGQDEQFF	TGTGCCAGCTCGCCGCGGGGGCAGGATGAGCAGTTCTTC
TRBJ1-5	-	TRBD1	TRBV19	CARPGQGFGSNQPQHF	TGTGCCAGGCCGGGACAGGGTTTTGGTAGCAATCAGCCCCAGCATTTT
TRBJ2-3	-	-	TRBV19	CASKFDRDTDTQYF	TGTGCCAGTAAGTTCGACAGAGACACAGATACGCAGTATTTT
TRBJ1-1	-	-	TRBV20-1	CAFGTEAFF	TGCGCGTTCGGCACTGAAGCTTTCTTT
TRBJ2-2	few	-	TRBV27	CASSFIGQNTGELFF	TGTGCCAGCAGTTTTATTGGACAGAACACCGGGGAGCTGTTTTTT
TRBJ1-2	-	-	TRBV5-5	CASSLTDYGYTF	TGTGCCAGCAGCTTGACAGATTATGGCTACACCTTC
TRBJ1-1	-	TRBD1	TRBV30	CAWSVRIGWRQGDTEAFF	TGTGCCTGGAGTGTACGGATTGGTTGGCGACAGGGAGACACTGAAGCTTTCTTT
TRBJ2-2	-	TRBD1	TRBV9	CASSVGPGGAPGELFF	TGTGCCAGCAGCGTAGGCCCAGGGGGCGCCCCCGGGGAGCTGTTTTTT
TRBJ2-7	-	-	TRBV7-2	CASSLARNFEQYF	TGTGCCAGCAGCTTAGCGAGAAACTTCGAGCAGTACTTC
TRBJ2-5	-	-	TRBV4-1	CASSQGQQETQYF	TGCGCCAGCAGCCAAGGCCAGCAAGAGACCCAGTACTTC
TRBJ2-1	-	TRBD2	TRBV7-3	CASSSRTSKLHEQFF	TGTGCCAGCAGCTCCCGGACTAGTAAACTCCATGAGCAGTTCTTC
TRBJ2-5	-	TRBD1	TRBV18	CASSPGQGEWETQYF	TGTGCCAGCTCTCCTGGACAGGGGGAGTGGGAGACCCAGTACTTC
TRBJ1-3	-	TRBD1	TRBV6-1	CASSVTGALSGNTIYF	TGTGCCAGCAGTGTGACAGGGGCCCTCTCTGGAAACACCATATATTTT
TRBJ2-5	-	-	TRBV5-1	CASSSGTYQETQYF	TGCGCCAGCAGCTCCGGGACATACCAAGAGACCCAGTACTTC
TRBJ2-1	-	-	TRBV9	CASGAGSQYNEQFF	TGTGCCAGCGGAGCCGGCAGCCAGTACAATGAGCAGTTCTTC
TRBJ1-6	-	TRBD1	TRBV7-8	CASSLLTGGSYNSPLHF	TGTGCCAGCAGCTTACTCACAGGGGGCTCCTATAATTCACCCCTCCACTTT
TRBJ2-5	-	-	TRBV7-9	CASSSTGWRGPQETQYF	TGTGCCAGCAGCTCAACTGGGTGGCGGGGCCCGCAAGAGACCCAGTACTTC